Below, 3 T cell receptor beta chains from the same sample are listed, as sequenced in a study of cytomegalovirus exposure and HLA in healthy donors. It was with 60 Vbeta and 13 Jbeta primers that the PCR ran. TCRdb keeps only in-frame clones here, not all; method: immunoSEQ multiplex PCR. The sample has tens of thousands of clones; about 78% are singletons. Sequenced: PBMCs. Source of these receptors: a woman aged 25 to 39 in good health and CMV-seronegative.

V usage is TRBV6-5 and J usage is TRBJ1-5; D uncertain. The germline V gene encodes CDR1 MNHEY and CDR2 SVGAGI. The CDR3 sequence is 15 residues long. Trimming left V 2 bases short and J 5 bases short, with 13 bases between. This chain's CDR3 is CASSYAHGVDQPQHF. DNA for the CDR3: TGTGCCAGCAGTTACGCCCACGGGGTTGATCAGCCCCAGCATTTT.

The J gene is TRBJ1-4, the V gene TRBV30; D possibly corresponds to TRBD1 (5 bases). The CDR3 is made up of 14 amino acids. Trimming left V 3 bases short and J 7 bases short, with 15 bases between. The germline gives CDR1 GTSNPN, CDR2 SVGIG (reference sequence). CDR3 sequence: CAWSPPPRGEKLFF. The CDR3 DNA reads as TGTGCCTGGAGCCCCCCCCCTAGGGGTGAAAAACTGTTTTTT.

CDR3 residues: CASKSEGAYEQYF. The DNA of the CDR3 is TGTGCCAGCAAGTCTGAGGGTGCCTACGAGCAGTACTTC. The chain couples TRBV6-1 to TRBJ2-7; TRBD2 might be the D (5 bases). CDR1 MNHNS and CDR2 SASEGT come from the germline V gene. The CDR3 consists of 13 residues. The V gene lost 7 bases and the J gene lost 2 bases, with 12 bases spanning the gap.